This entry lists 24 T cell receptor beta chains sequenced from one sample in a study of beta chain features in type 1 diabetes. Reverse transcribing all isolated RNA meant expressed TCRB transcripts were sequenced. Sequencing used immunoSEQ multiplex PCR; TCRdb keeps in-frame clones, though not all of them. The table has about 250,000 clones, 13% to 15% seen once. The sample was naive CD4+ T cells from blood. These receptor sequences come from a woman aged 35 to 49 in good health.

This clone was detected only a few times. Germline and junction disagree at one end, which may indicate a read error. The chain joins TRBV4-2 to TRBJ2-7; unclear D gene. CDR1 and CDR2 (germline): LGHNA, YNFKEQ. CDR3 length: 13 amino acids. The CDR3 sequence: CASRQDIAGEQYF. In DNA, the CDR3 is TGTGCCAGCAGACAAGATATTGCCGGCGAGCAGTACTTC.

This clone has just a few counts. V gene TRBV5-4 combines with J gene TRBJ2-7; 9 positions agree with TRBD2. V shed 4 bases and J 2 bases; nucleotides not matched to a gene: 7. From germline, CDR1 is SGHNT and CDR2 YYREEE (reference sequence). CDR3 length equals 15 residues. CDR3 amino acids: CASSLSGGLPYEQYF. In DNA, the CDR3 is TGTGCCAGCAGCCTTAGCGGGGGCCTGCCCTACGAGCAGTACTTC.

CDR3 amino acids: CASSLSFPGQRSITFYEQYF. The DNA for the CDR3 is TGCGCCAGCAGCTTGTCCTTCCCGGGACAGCGGTCGATAACCTTCTACGAGCAGTACTTC. The chain combines TRBV5-1 with TRBJ2-7; the match to TRBD1 covers 7 bases. The germline gives CDR1 SGHRS, CDR2 YFSETQ. The CDR3 runs to 20 residues. The ends lost 1 base at V and 3 bases at J; junction bases unmatched: 22.

This clone was observed a handful of times. The chain is built from TRBV5-4 and TRBJ2-1; TRBD2 might be the D (5 bases). The germline V gene has CDR1 SGHNT and CDR2 YYREEE (reference sequence). V lost 4 bases and J lost 5, with 16 bases in between. This CDR3 region has 15 residues. The CDR3 DNA sequence: TGTGCCAGCAGCCGACCACCGGGAACGGACAATGAGCAGTTCTTC. It is translated as CASSRPPGTDNEQFF.

This clone appeared a few times. J is TRBJ2-1 and V is TRBV18; 7 bases are a match to TRBD1. This CDR3 is built from 12 residues. J lost 8 bases, V lost 4 bases, and 2 bases had no gene match. Germline V CDR1 and CDR2: KGHSH, LQKENI. The CDR3 sequence: CASSLTGDEQFF. The DNA of the CDR3 is TGTGCCAGCTCACTCACAGGGGATGAGCAGTTCTTC.

This clone occurred a few times. The chain is built from TRBV19 and TRBJ1-6, with TRBD1 as a possible D gene (6 bases). CDR1 is LNHDA, CDR2 SQIVND, per germline (reference sequence). V dropped 4 bases and J dropped 7 bases, with 11 bases sitting between them. The CDR3 length is 14 residues. Here the CDR3 reads CASSTTGQNSPLHF. The CDR3 DNA reads TGTGCCAGTAGTACGACAGGTCAGAATTCACCCCTCCACTTT. Full variable domain (remainder filled in from reference TRBV19 and TRBJ1-6): DGGITQSPKYLFRKEGQNVTLSCEQNLNHDAMYWYRQDPGQGLRLIYYSQIVNDFQKGDIAEGYSVSREKKESFPLTVTSAQKNPTAFYLCASSTTGQNSPLHFGNGTRLTVT.

This clone was picked up a small number of times. V gene TRBV9 combines with J gene TRBJ1-4, with 12 bases aligning to TRBD1. The V gene end was trimmed by 6 bases and the J gene end by 3 bases; junction bases not matched to a gene: 6. This CDR3 is built from 16 residues. Germline V gives CDR1 SGDLS, CDR2 YYNGEE. For the CDR3, the DNA is TGTGCCAGCAACCAGGGACAGGGGGCAGCTAATGAAAAACTGTTTTTT. The encoded protein is CASNQGQGAANEKLFF.

This clone showed up just a few times. The chain carries TRBV21-1 and TRBJ1-6; the table's TRBD1 call for D was not verified on the DNA. TRBV21-1 is termed a pseudogene. This CDR3 is 15 amino acids long. CDR3 loop: CASGQAKVANSPLHF. Written as DNA, the CDR3 is TGTGCCAGCGGGCAGGCAAAGGTCGCCAATTCACCCCTCCACTTT.

The chain carries TRBV11-2 and TRBJ1-1; no clear D gene. V lost 8 bases and J 4 bases, leaving 11 bases between the germline ends. The CDR3 spans 12 residues. From germline, CDR1 is SGHAT and CDR2 FQNNGV. The CDR3 sequence is CASGLVGTEAFF. The DNA for the CDR3 is TGTGCCAGCGGGCTGGTAGGCACTGAAGCTTTCTTT. Complete variable domain (other parts from reference TRBV11-2 and TRBJ1-1): EAGVAQSPRYKIIEKRQSVAFWCNPISGHATLYWYQQILGQGPKLLIQFQNNGVVDDSQLPKDRFSAERLKGVDSTLKIQPAKLEDSAVYLCASGLVGTEAFFGQGTRLTVV.

The V call is TRBV6-5, the J call TRBJ1-2, with 8 positions matching TRBD1. Germline assignment: CDR1 MNHEY and CDR2 SVGAGI. The CDR3 totals 13 residues. The junction had 6 bases not matched to a gene; V was cut back by 6 bases and J by 6 bases. CDR3 sequence reads: CASRPTGEDGYTF. The CDR3, as DNA: TGTGCCAGCAGACCGACAGGGGAGGATGGCTACACCTTC.

The rearrangement joins TRBV6-1 to TRBJ1-1; D possibly corresponds to TRBD1 (6 bases). The CDR3 loop spans 15 amino acids. Trimming took off 2 bases at V and 8 bases at J, with 18 bases between the two ends. From germline, CDR1 is MNHNS and CDR2 SASEGT. CDR3 protein: CASSETVTGISEAFF. The CDR3, as DNA: TGTGCCAGCAGTGAAACGGTGACAGGCATATCCGAAGCTTTCTTT.

This chain connects TRBV4-3 to TRBJ1-4, with 9 bases identical to TRBD1. The CDR3 extends over 16 amino acids. The V segment lost 1 base and the J segment 5 bases; nucleotides outside the gene matches: 5. From germline, CDR1 is LGHNA and CDR2 YSLEER. CDR3 sequence (DNA): TGCGCCAGCAGCCAAGGATCGGGACAGGGAAATGAAAAACTGTTTTTT. Protein: CASSQGSGQGNEKLFF.

The chain couples TRBV5-4 to TRBJ2-3, with D tentatively TRBD2 (6 bases). The V and J ends lost 3 bases and 1 base respectively, with 18 bases between them. Germline V lookup: CDR1 SGHNT, CDR2 YYREEE (reference sequence). CDR3 length: 17 residues. The CDR3 DNA reads as TGTGCCAGCAGCTGGGTGGTCGGAGGGGAGCGCACAGATACGCAGTATTTT. Its protein product is CASSWVVGGERTDTQYF.

The chain uses TRBV7-2 and TRBJ2-5; 10 bases match TRBD2. The CDR3 is made up of 15 amino acids. The germline gives CDR1 SGHTA, CDR2 FQGNSA. The V segment lost 5 bases and the J segment 4 bases; nucleotides outside the gene matches: 7. CDR3 sequence (DNA): TGTGCCAGCAGCATTAGCGGGGGGCCTATAGAGACCCAGTACTTC. It encodes CASSISGGPIETQYF. Filled out from reference TRBV7-2 and TRBJ2-5, the complete variable domain reads GAGVSQSPSNKVTEKGKDVELRCDPISGHTALYWYRQSLGQGLEFLIYFQGNSAPDKSGLPSDRFSAERTGGSVSTLTIQRTQQEDSAVYLCASSISGGPIETQYFGPGTRLLVL.

The chain joins TRBV6-5 to TRBJ1-1; weak D call: TRBD1 (5 bases). V was trimmed by 1 base and J by 4 bases, leaving 13 bases between them. Per the germline V gene, CDR1 is MNHEY and CDR2 is SVGAGI. This CDR3 region has 15 residues. The CDR3 coding sequence is TGTGCCAGCAGTTACTTTGGGGGGACGGGCACTGAAGCTTTCTTT. Its translation: CASSYFGGTGTEAFF.

This clone was counted a few times. The J gene is TRBJ2-5, the V gene TRBV4-1; 11 bases fit TRBD2. Germline V gene sequence: CDR1 MGHRA, CDR2 YSYEKL. The CDR3 is 16 amino acids. V shed 4 bases, J shed 3 bases, and the junction held 7 bases outside the gene matches. CDR3 DNA: TGCGCCAGCAGCCGCCACACTAGCGGGGGTAAAGAGACCCAGTACTTC. Protein sequence: CASSRHTSGGKETQYF.

This clone was observed a handful of times. This chain links TRBV6-6 with TRBJ1-2, with D unclear. Trimming removed 2 bases at V and 0 bases at J, with 4 bases between. Germline CDR1 and CDR2: MNHNY and SVGAGI (reference sequence). This CDR3 is built from 13 residues. The CDR3 coding sequence is TGTGCCAGCAGTTACGGCCCTAACTATGGCTACACCTTC. It codes for CASSYGPNYGYTF.

V and J are TRBV7-2 and TRBJ1-1, with 7 bases fitting TRBD1. Germline trimming cut 3 bases from V and 5 bases from J; bases unmatched to any gene: 9. The CDR3 runs to 15 residues. Germline assignment: CDR1 SGHTA and CDR2 FQGNSA. The CDR3 region is CASSFIRDRGTEAFF. The CDR3 DNA is TGTGCCAGCAGCTTTATTCGGGACAGAGGTACTGAAGCTTTCTTT.

V usage is TRBV5-4 and J usage is TRBJ1-1, with D tentatively TRBD1 (5 bases). Germline loops: CDR1 SGHNT, CDR2 YYREEE (reference sequence). CDR3 size: 15 residues. V lost 5 bases and J 0 bases, leaving 14 bases between the germline ends. Here the CDR3 DNA reads TGTGCCAGCAGTCCAGCCAGGGCCATGAACACTGAAGCTTTCTTT. This sequence encodes CASSPARAMNTEAFF.

The chain links TRBV7-2 to TRBJ2-7; a weak D match, TRBD2 (5 bases). The CDR3 has 14 residues. V shed 1 base and J shed 3 bases, with 10 bases lying between them. Germline CDR1 is SGHTA and CDR2 is FQGNSA. The DNA for the CDR3 is TGTGCCAGCAGCTTAGGGACTTACGACTACGAGCAGTACTTC. Encoded protein: CASSLGTYDYEQYF.

This clone was observed a handful of times. The rearrangement joins TRBV2 to TRBJ2-7; TRBD1 might be the D (6 bases). Trimming cost V 4 bases and J 2 bases, with 6 bases left between them. CDR1 SNHLY and CDR2 FYNNEI come from the germline V gene. The CDR3 has 12 amino acids. The CDR3 is CASSGQAYEQYF. As DNA, the CDR3 is TGTGCCAGCAGTGGACAGGCCTACGAGCAGTACTTC. Based on the CDR3 plus reference TRBV2 and TRBJ2-7, the full variable domain is EPEVTQTPSHQVTQMGQEVILRCVPISNHLYFYWYRQILGQKVEFLVSFYNNEISEKSEIFDDQFSVERPDGSNFTLKIRSTKLEDSAMYFCASSGQAYEQYFGPGTRLTVT.

The chain couples TRBV27 to TRBJ1-6; 9 bases line up with TRBD1. Germline assignment: CDR1 MNHEY and CDR2 SMNVEV (reference sequence). The V and J ends lost 4 bases and 10 bases, in that order; junction bases with no gene match: 8. The CDR3 is 15 residues long. CDR3 sequence (DNA): TGTGCCAGCAGTTCAGGACAGGGGAGTCGGTCACCCCTCCACTTT. The encoded protein is CASSSGQGSRSPLHF.

This clone has more than one count but fewer than ten. V is TRBV5-1 and J is TRBJ1-6, with D possibly being TRBD1 (5 bases). CDR3 length: 19 residues. The germline V and J ends were trimmed by 0 bases and 5 bases, with 21 bases remaining between them. Germline V gene data show CDR1 as SGHRS and CDR2 as YFSETQ. The CDR3 nucleotides are TGCGCCAGCAGCTTGGGGGACTGGAGGGGCGTCACGAATAATTCACCCCTCCACTTT. Its protein product is CASSLGDWRGVTNNSPLHF.

There are a few counts of this clone. The V and J genes are TRBV14 and TRBJ2-1; TRBD2 aligns across 13 bases. The CDR3 loop spans 15 amino acids. V was pared by 5 bases and J by 9 bases, with 7 bases of the junction left unmatched. Germline loops: CDR1 SGHDN, CDR2 FVKESK. The CDR3 sequence is CASSRLAGGWSEQFF. CDR3 DNA: TGTGCCAGCAGCAGACTAGCGGGGGGATGGAGTGAGCAGTTCTTC.